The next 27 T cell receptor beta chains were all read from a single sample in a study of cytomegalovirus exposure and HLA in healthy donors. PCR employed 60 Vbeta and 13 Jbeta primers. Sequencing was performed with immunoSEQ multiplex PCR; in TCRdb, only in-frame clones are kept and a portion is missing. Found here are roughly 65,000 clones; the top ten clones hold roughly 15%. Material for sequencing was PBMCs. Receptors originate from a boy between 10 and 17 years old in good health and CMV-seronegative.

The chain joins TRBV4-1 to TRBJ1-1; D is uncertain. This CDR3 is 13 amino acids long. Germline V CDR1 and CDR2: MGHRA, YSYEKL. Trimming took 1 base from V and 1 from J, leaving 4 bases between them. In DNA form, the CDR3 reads TGCGCCAGCAGCCAAGTCGGGAACACTGAAGCTTTCTTT. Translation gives CASSQVGNTEAFF.

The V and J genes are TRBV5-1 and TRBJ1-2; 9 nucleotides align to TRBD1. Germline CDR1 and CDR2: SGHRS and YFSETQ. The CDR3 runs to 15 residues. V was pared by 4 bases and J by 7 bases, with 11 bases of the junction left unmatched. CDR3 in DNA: TGCGCCAGCAGCCCGAACACCGGGACAGGGATTGGCTACACCTTC. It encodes CASSPNTGTGIGYTF.

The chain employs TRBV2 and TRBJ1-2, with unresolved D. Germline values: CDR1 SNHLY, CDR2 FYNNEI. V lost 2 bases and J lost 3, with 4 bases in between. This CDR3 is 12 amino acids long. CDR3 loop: CASSESDYGYTF. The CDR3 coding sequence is TGTGCCAGCAGTGAATCCGACTATGGCTACACCTTC.

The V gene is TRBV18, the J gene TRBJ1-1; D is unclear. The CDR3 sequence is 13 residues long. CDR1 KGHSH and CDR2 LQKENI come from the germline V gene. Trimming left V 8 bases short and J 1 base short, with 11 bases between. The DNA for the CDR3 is TGTGCCAGCGCCACTAACGAGAACACTGAAGCTTTCTTT. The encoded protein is CASATNENTEAFF.

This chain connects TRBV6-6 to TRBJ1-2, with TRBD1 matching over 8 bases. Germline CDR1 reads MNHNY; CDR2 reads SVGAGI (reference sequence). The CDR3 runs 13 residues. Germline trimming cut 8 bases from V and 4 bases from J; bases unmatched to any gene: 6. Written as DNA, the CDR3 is TGTGCCAGCGGGGGACAGGTTCCCTATGGCTACACCTTC. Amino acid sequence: CASGGQVPYGYTF.

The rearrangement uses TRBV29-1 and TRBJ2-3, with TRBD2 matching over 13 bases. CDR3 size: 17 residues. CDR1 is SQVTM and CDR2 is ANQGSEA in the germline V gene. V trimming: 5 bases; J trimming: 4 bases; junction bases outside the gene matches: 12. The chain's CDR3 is CSVFTGLAGSGADTQYF. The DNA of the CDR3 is TGCAGCGTTTTTACGGGACTAGCGGGGTCGGGGGCAGATACGCAGTATTTT.

The CDR3 DNA reads TGTGCCAGCAGTCCCGGACTAGCGGGGGGGCTGGGGAATGAGCAGTTCTTC. Protein: CASSPGLAGGLGNEQFF. J is TRBJ2-1 and V is TRBV27; TRBD2 aligns across 15 bases. Germline V gives CDR1 MNHEY, CDR2 SMNVEV (reference sequence). This CDR3 comprises 17 residues. Trimming at V came to 5 bases and at J to 7 bases, leaving 9 bases not matched to a gene.

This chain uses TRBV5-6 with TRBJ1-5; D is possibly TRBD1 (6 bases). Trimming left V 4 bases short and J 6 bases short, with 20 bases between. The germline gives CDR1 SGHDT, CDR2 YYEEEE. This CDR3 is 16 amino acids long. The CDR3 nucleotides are TGTGCCAGCAGCCAGGGGATATCGGGGATCCGTCAGCCCCAGCATTTT. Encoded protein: CASSQGISGIRQPQHF.

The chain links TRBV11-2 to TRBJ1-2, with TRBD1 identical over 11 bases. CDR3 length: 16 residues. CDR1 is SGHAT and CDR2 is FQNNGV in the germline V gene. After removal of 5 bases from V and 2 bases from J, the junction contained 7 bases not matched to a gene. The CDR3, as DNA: TGTGCCAGCAGCCCCCGGGACAGGGGGTGGAACTATGGCTACACCTTC. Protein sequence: CASSPRDRGWNYGYTF.

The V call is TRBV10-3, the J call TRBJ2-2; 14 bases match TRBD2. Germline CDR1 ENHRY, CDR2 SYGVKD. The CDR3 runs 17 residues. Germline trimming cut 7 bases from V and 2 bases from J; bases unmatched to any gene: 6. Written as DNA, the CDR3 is TGTGCCATCAAGACTAGCGGGGGGGGAGGTAACACCGGGGAGCTGTTTTTT. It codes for CAIKTSGGGGNTGELFF.

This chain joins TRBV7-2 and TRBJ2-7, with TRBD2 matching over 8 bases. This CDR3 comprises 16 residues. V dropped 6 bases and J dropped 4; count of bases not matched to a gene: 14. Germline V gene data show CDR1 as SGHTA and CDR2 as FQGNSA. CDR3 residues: CASSTSGKKGGYEQYF. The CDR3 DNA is TGTGCCAGCAGTACTAGCGGCAAAAAAGGGGGATACGAGCAGTACTTC.

The DNA of the CDR3 is TGTGCCAGCAGCTTAGTGCAGGGGCCCGACACTGAAGCTTTCTTT. This sequence encodes CASSLVQGPDTEAFF. The chain recombines TRBV7-7 with TRBJ1-1; possible D gene TRBD1, 6 bases. The CDR3 runs to 15 residues. Germline V CDR1 and CDR2: SSHAT, FNYEAQ (reference sequence). V dropped 1 base and J dropped 3 bases, with 12 bases sitting between them.

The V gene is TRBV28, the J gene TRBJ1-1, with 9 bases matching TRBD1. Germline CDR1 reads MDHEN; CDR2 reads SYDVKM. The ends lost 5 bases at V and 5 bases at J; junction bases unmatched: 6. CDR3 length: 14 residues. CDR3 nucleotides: TGTGCCAGCAGTCCACAGGGGGCGAGGACTGAAGCTTTCTTT. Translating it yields CASSPQGARTEAFF.

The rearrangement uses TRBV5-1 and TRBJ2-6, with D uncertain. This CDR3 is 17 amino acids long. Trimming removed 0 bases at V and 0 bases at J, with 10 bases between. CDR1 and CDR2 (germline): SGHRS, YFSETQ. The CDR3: CASSLDSSLSGANVLTF. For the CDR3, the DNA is TGCGCCAGCAGCTTGGACAGCAGCCTCTCTGGGGCCAACGTCCTGACTTTC.

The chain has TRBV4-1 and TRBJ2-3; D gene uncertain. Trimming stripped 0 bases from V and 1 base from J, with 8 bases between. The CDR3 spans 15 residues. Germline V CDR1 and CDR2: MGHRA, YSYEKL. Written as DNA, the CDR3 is TGCGCCAGCAGCCAAGATCCCCGGGGCACAGATACGCAGTATTTT. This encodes CASSQDPRGTDTQYF.

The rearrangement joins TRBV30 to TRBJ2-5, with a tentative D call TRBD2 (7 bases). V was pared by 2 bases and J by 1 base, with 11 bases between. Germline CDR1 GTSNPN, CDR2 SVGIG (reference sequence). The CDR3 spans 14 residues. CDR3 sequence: CAWSQGGGQETQYF. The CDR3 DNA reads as TGTGCCTGGAGTCAAGGGGGGGGCCAAGAGACCCAGTACTTC.

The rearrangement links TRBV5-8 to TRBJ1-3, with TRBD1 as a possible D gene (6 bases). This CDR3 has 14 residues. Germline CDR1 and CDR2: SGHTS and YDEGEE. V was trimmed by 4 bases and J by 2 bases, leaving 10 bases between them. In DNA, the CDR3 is TGTGCCAGCAGCACACAGGGAGCTGGAAACACCATATATTTT. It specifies CASSTQGAGNTIYF. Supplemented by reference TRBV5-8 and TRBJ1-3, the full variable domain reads EAGVTQSPTHLIKTRGQQATLRCSPISGHTSVYWYQQALGLGLQFLLWYDEGEERNRGNFPPRFSGRQFPNYSSELNVNALELEDSALYLCASSTQGAGNTIYFGEGSWLTVV.

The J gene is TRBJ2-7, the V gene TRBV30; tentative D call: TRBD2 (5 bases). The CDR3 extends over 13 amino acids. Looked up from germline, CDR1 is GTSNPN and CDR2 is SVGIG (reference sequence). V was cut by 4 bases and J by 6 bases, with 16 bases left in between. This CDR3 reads CAWTSLGVSEQYF. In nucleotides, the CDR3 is TGTGCCTGGACTAGCCTGGGAGTGAGCGAGCAGTACTTC.

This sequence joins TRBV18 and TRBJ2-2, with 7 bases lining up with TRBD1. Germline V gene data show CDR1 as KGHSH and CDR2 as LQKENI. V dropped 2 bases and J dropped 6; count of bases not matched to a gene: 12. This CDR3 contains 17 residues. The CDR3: CASSPEKGQFRAGELFF. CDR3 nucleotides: TGTGCCAGCTCACCAGAAAAGGGACAGTTCAGAGCCGGGGAGCTGTTTTTT.

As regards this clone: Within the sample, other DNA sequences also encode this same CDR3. CDR3 DNA sequence: TGTGCCAGCAGTTACGGGGGCGGGGAGACCCAGTACTTC. This gives the protein CASSYGGGETQYF. The rearrangement joins TRBV6-6 to TRBJ2-5; a possible D gene is TRBD1 (6 bases). Trimming shortened V by 2 bases and J by 5 bases, and 9 bases separated the two germline ends. The CDR3 has 13 residues. In germline, CDR1 is MNHNY, CDR2 SVGAGI (reference sequence).

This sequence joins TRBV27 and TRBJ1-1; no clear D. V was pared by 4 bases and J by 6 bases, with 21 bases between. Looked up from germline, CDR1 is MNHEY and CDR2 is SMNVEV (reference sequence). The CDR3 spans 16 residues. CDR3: CASSSGAYTLRPEAFF. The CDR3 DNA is TGTGCCAGCAGTTCGGGAGCATATACCTTAAGGCCTGAAGCTTTCTTT.

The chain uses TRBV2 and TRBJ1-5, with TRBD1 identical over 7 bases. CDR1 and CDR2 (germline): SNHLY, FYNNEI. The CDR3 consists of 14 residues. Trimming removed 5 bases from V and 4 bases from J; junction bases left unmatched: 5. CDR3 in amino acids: CASSTRQGNQPQHF. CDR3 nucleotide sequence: TGTGCCAGCAGTACCCGACAGGGTAATCAGCCCCAGCATTTT.

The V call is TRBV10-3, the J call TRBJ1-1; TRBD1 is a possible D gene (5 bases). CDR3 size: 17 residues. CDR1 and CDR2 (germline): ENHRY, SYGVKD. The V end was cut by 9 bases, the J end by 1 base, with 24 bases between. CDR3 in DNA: TGTGCCATATCGGGGGGGAGGAACCATCAGAGGAACACTGAAGCTTTCTTT. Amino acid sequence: CAISGGRNHQRNTEAFF.

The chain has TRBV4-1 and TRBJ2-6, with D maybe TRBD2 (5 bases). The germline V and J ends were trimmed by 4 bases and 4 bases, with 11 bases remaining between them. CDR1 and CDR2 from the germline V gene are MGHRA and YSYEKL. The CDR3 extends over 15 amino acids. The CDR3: CASSLLEAGANVLTF. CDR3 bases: TGCGCCAGCAGCCTCCTGGAGGCCGGGGCCAACGTCCTGACTTTC.

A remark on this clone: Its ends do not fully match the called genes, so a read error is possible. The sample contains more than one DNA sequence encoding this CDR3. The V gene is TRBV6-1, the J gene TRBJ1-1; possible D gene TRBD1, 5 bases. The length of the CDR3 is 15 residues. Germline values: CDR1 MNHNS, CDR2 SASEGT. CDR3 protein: CASSERGVLDTEAFF. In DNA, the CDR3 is TGCGCCAGCAGTGAGCGGGGCGTATTGGACACTGAAGCTTTCTTT.

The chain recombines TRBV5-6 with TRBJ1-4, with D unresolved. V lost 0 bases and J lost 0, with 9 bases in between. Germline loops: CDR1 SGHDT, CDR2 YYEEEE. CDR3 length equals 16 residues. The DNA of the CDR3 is TGTGCCAGCAGCTTGGCCTTTCGTGCAACTAATGAAAAACTGTTTTTT. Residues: CASSLAFRATNEKLFF.

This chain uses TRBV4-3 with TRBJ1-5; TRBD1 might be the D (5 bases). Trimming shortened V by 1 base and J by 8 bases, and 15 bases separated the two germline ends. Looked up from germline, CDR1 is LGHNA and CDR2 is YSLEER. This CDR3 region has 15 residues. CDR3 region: CASSQALGGTEPQHF. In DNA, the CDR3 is TGCGCCAGCAGCCAAGCCCTTGGAGGGACGGAGCCCCAGCATTTT.